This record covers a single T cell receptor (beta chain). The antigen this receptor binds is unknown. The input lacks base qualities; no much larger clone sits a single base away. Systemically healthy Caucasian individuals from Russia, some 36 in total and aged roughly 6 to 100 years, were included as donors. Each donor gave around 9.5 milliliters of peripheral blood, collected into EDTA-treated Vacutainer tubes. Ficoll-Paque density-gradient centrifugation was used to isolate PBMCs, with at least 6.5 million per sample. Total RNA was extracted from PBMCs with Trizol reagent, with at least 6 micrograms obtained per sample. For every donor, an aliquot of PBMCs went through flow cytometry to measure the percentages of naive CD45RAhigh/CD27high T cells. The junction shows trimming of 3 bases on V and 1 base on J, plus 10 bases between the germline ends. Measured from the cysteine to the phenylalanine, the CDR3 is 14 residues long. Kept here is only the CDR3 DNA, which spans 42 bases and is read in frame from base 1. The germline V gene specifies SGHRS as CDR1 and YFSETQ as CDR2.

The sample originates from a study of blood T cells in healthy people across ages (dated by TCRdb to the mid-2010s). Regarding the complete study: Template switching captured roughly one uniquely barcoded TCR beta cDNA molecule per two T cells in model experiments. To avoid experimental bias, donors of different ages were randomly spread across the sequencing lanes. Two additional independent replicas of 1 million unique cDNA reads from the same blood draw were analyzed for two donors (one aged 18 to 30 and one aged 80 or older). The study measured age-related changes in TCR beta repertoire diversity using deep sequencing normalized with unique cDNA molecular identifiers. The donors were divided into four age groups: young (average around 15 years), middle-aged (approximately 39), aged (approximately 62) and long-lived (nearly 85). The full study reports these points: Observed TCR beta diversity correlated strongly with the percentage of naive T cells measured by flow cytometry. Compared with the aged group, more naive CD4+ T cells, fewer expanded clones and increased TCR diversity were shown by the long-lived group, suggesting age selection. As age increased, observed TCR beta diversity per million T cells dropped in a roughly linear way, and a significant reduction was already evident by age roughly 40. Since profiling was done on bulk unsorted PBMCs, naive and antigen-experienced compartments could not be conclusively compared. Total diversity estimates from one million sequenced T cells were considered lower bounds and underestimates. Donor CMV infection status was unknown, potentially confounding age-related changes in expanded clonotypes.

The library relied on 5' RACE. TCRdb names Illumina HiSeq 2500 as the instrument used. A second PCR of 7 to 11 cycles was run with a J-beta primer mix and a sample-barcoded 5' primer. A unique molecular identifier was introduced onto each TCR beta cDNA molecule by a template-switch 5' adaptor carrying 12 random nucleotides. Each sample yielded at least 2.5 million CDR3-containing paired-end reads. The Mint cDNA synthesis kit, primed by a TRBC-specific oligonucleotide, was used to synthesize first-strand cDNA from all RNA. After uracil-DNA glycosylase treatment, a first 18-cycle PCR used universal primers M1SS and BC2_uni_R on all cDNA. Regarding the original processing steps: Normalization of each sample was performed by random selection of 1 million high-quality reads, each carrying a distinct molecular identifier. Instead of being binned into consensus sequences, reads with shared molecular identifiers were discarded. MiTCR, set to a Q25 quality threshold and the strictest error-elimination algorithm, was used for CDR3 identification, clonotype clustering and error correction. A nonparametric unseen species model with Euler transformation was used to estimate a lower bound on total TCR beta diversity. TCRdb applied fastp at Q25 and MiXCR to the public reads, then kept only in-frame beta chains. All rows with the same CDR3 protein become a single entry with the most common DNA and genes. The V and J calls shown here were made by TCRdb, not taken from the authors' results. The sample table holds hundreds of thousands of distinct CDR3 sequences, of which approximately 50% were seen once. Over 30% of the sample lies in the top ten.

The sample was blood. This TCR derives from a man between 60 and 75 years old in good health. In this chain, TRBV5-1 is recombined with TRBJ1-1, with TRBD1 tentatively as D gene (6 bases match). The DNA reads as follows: TGCGCCAGCAGCTGGGCGACAGGGAACACTGAAGCTTTCTTT. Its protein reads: CASSWATGNTEAFF.